This TCR beta chain was sequenced in a study of shared clonotypes between healthy human individuals. Profiled with immunoSEQ multiplex PCR; TCRdb holds only in-frame clones, not every one. The sample has 2.5 million or so clones, about 92% seen once. The CDR3 has 13 amino acids. V shed 6 bases and J 6 bases; nucleotides not matched to a gene: 8. Germline CDR1 KGHSH, CDR2 LQKENI. Sequencing was performed on naive CD4+ T cells sorted from blood. Subset given: CD45RA+ positively selected. The receptor's source is a man between 18 and 35 years old in good health. This sequence joins TRBV18 and TRBJ2-7; 7 bases align to TRBD1. The CDR3 DNA sequence: TGTGCCAGCTCCCCCGGGACAGTACGCGAGCAGTACTTC. This translates into CASSPGTVREQYF.